This T cell receptor beta chain was captured in a study of CD8 T cells in Susac syndrome. The ends were cut back, 5 bases at V and 1 base at J, with 11 bases in the middle. This CDR3 has 14 amino acids. Per germline, CDR1 SGHTA and CDR2 FQGNSA. An amount of RNA that ranged from roughly 0.45 to 1 ug was reverse transcribed with random hexamers. TCR beta CDR3 was amplified by immunoSEQ multiplex PCR. This amplification extended across 54 Vbeta and 13 Jbeta segments. TCRdb used MiXCR to reprocess the immunoSEQ multiplex PCR reads, holding one entry per CDR3 protein. This table has some 100,000 distinct CDR3 sequences, approximately 90% appearing once.

The receptor comes from a human donor in good health. The V and J genes are TRBV7-2 and TRBJ1-1; D remains unclear. Input material: CD8+ T cells from PBMCs. CDR3 region: CASSLRTANTEAFF. CDR3 DNA: TGTGCCAGCAGCCTCCGGACGGCGAACACTGAAGCTTTCTTT.